The following is a T cell receptor beta chain sequence with its context. The data derive from a study of blood T cell repertoires in COVID-19. Study at large: Sites in the United States, Italy and Spain provided acute and convalescent COVID-19 samples.

J was trimmed by 0 bases and V by 0 bases; bases with no gene match: 9. The CDR3 runs 19 residues. Germline values: CDR1 MNHEY, CDR2 SMNVEV (reference sequence). Authors' processing steps: Estimation of nucleated cell counts was performed using reference gene primer amplification. Repertoires were generated with immunoSEQ multiplex PCR, while TCRdb's copy carries only in-frame clones and drops some. That table gives V, J and clone size, and the DNA gave D and trimming. The sample lists 110,000 to 150,000 clones, 79% occurring once. The V gene is TRBV27, the J gene TRBJ2-7, with TRBD2 identical over 12 bases. Sequencing input: peripheral blood. The receptor's source is a man in his sixties with acute or convalescent COVID-19. This CDR3 reads CASSLSIGTSGCSSYEQYF. The CDR3 region has the DNA TGTGCCAGCAGTTTATCCATCGGGACTAGCGGGTGTAGCTCCTACGAGCAGTACTTC.